The clone carrying this T cell receptor beta chain was observed at least ten times. The antigen is undetermined. The source of the sample is a study of glioma-infiltrating T cells. Using RNA template, CDR3s of TCR alpha and beta were amplified with iRepertoire arm-PCR. TCRdb reanalysed the multiplex PCR reads using MiXCR and keeps one entry per CDR3 protein. The top ten clones hold around 4.9% of a sample with roughly 200,000 distinct CDR3 sequences, more than 35% of them seen once. Whole-study findings and limits: Gliomas, especially low-grade, showed above-expected tissue-blood divergence; non-neoplastic patients showed below.

The material sequenced was glioma tissue, nonneoplastic brain tissue, or PBMCs (not recorded which). This sequence was found in a human donor with low-grade glioma or glioblastoma, undergoing nonglioma brain surgery, or in good health (not recorded which).

CDR3 sequence reads: CASSSLQGGPSHEQYF. The CDR3, as DNA: TGTGCCAGCAGTTCCCTCCAGGGGGGGCCTTCCCACGAGCAGTACTTC. This chain joins TRBV27 and TRBJ2-7; perhaps D is TRBD1 or TRBD2 (7 bases each). Looked up from germline, CDR1 is MNHEY and CDR2 is SMNVEV (reference sequence). V was trimmed by 4 bases and J by 5 bases, leaving 21 bases between them. This CDR3 is built from 16 residues.